Below are 31 T cell receptor beta chains sequenced from a single sample in a study of T cell responses to AZD1222 COVID-19 vaccine. Produced via immunoSEQ multiplex PCR; TCRdb's table is partial and in-frame only. The data hold 150,000 or so clones, with 70% to 90% observed a single time. Source: peripheral blood, taken on day 0 of AZD1222 vaccination. These receptor sequences come from an adult in good health.

The chain combines TRBV11-1 with TRBJ1-3; D is unclear. CDR1 and CDR2 (germline): SGHAT, FQDESV (reference sequence). There are 13 residues in the CDR3. Trimming took off 3 bases at V and 0 bases at J, with 3 bases between the two ends. The chain's CDR3 is CASSLVSGNTIYF. The CDR3 DNA reads TGTGCCAGCAGCTTGGTCTCTGGAAACACCATATATTTT.

The rearrangement uses TRBV19 and TRBJ1-2; the match to TRBD1 covers 8 bases. This CDR3 spans 17 amino acids. The germline V gene has CDR1 LNHDA and CDR2 SQIVND (reference sequence). With 7 bases clipped from V and 4 bases from J, the junction kept 17 bases outside the gene matches. CDR3 nucleotide sequence: TGTGCCAGTATGGGGACAGGATTCCCCGGCCTGGGCTATGGCTACACCTTC. This sequence encodes CASMGTGFPGLGYGYTF.

This chain links TRBV2 with TRBJ2-7; 10 bases align to TRBD2. The CDR3 consists of 16 residues. CDR1 and CDR2 from the germline V gene are SNHLY and FYNNEI. Germline trimming cut 4 bases from V and 0 bases from J; bases unmatched to any gene: 6. The CDR3 DNA reads as TGTGCCAGCAGTGGTAGCGGGAGGACTCTCTCCTACGAGCAGTACTTC. Amino acids: CASSGSGRTLSYEQYF. Based on the CDR3 plus reference TRBV2 and TRBJ2-7, the full variable domain is EPEVTQTPSHQVTQMGQEVILRCVPISNHLYFYWYRQILGQKVEFLVSFYNNEISEKSEIFDDQFSVERPDGSNFTLKIRSTKLEDSAMYFCASSGSGRTLSYEQYFGPGTRLTVT.

The chain couples TRBV7-2 to TRBJ2-2; D could derive from TRBD1 or TRBD2 (5 bases each). Between the trimmed V and J ends, which lost 5 bases and 13 bases, there was a span of 14 bases. Germline CDR1 reads SGHTA; CDR2 reads FQGNSA. CDR3 length: 12 residues. The CDR3 bases are TGTGCCAGCAGCGTCCGTGGGGGTGTGCTGTTTTTT. The encoded protein is CASSVRGGVLFF.

CDR3 in DNA: TGTGCCAGCAGTCCCCGGACAGGGGCGAAGACTGAAGCTTTCTTT. Its translation is CASSPRTGAKTEAFF. The V gene is TRBV6-5, the J gene TRBJ1-1; 9 bases are shared with TRBD1. Germline V gene lookup returns CDR1 MNHEY and CDR2 SVGAGI. The CDR3 contains 15 residues. V lost 5 bases to trimming and J lost 5 bases; unmatched junction nucleotides: 9.

The rearrangement links TRBV4-3 to TRBJ2-1; 12 bases match TRBD2. The length of the CDR3 is 16 residues. Trimming at V came to 0 bases and at J to 10 bases, leaving 7 bases not matched to a gene. CDR1 is LGHNA and CDR2 is YSLEER in the germline V gene. CDR3 coding DNA: TGCGCCAGCAGCCAAGAAAGGGCTAGCGGGAGGGCCGAGCAGTTCTTC. Encoded protein: CASSQERASGRAEQFF.

V gene TRBV4-3 combines with J gene TRBJ1-2; no firm D call. This CDR3 contains 15 residues. V was pared by 0 bases and J by 5 bases, with 13 bases between. Looked up from germline, CDR1 is LGHNA and CDR2 is YSLEER. CDR3 protein: CASSQDTDGEYGYTF. The CDR3 bases are TGCGCCAGCAGCCAAGATACCGACGGAGAGTATGGCTACACCTTC.

The chain couples TRBV9 to TRBJ1-2, with 7 bases aligning to TRBD1. V was clipped by 4 bases and J by 2 bases; unmatched bases: 11. The CDR3 loop spans 16 amino acids. Per the germline V gene, CDR1 is SGDLS and CDR2 is YYNGEE. The CDR3 DNA sequence: TGTGCCAGCAGCCAGGGGACAGCTAGACGGAACTATGGCTACACCTTC. Amino acid sequence: CASSQGTARRNYGYTF. Based on the CDR3 plus reference TRBV9 and TRBJ1-2, the full variable domain is DSGVTQTPKHLITATGQRVTLRCSPRSGDLSVYWYQQSLDQGLQFLIQYYNGEERAKGNILERFSAQQFPDLHSELNLSSLELGDSALYFCASSQGTARRNYGYTFGSGTRLTVV.

This clone appeared once. This chain connects TRBV19 to TRBJ2-7; 10 nucleotides agree with TRBD2. The CDR3 sequence is 17 residues long. The V and J ends lost 5 bases and 0 bases, in that order; junction bases with no gene match: 10. CDR1 and CDR2 (germline): LNHDA, SQIVND (reference sequence). For the CDR3, the DNA is TGTGCCAGTAGTTCCCGGACTAGCGGACTGAGCTCCTACGAGCAGTACTTC. Its protein is CASSSRTSGLSSYEQYF.

The gene calls are TRBV9 and TRBJ2-1; TRBD2 might be the D (5 bases). This CDR3 is 14 amino acids long. Germline lookup yields CDR1 SGDLS and CDR2 YYNGEE. The germline V and J ends were trimmed by 4 bases and 6 bases, with 14 bases remaining between them. The CDR3 DNA reads TGTGCCAGCAGCATATCGGTCGGGGTCAATGAGCAGTTCTTC. The encoded protein is CASSISVGVNEQFF.

This rearrangement joins TRBV18 to TRBJ2-3; D gene unclear. V lost 1 base, J lost 2 bases, and 7 bases lay in between. This CDR3 comprises 14 residues. CDR1 is KGHSH and CDR2 is LQKENI in the germline V gene. In DNA, the CDR3 is TGTGCCAGCTCACCACTTCCAGACACAGATACGCAGTATTTT. As protein: CASSPLPDTDTQYF.

The gene calls are TRBV4-1 and TRBJ2-2; 10 nucleotides line up with TRBD2. Losses at the gene ends were 3 bases for V and 7 bases for J; bases not matched to a gene: 8. Germline lookup yields CDR1 MGHRA and CDR2 YSYEKL. This CDR3 region has 16 residues. For the CDR3, the DNA is TGCGCCAGCAGCCATTTTCTAGCGGGGGAAGTCGGGGAGCTGTTTTTT. Its protein product is CASSHFLAGEVGELFF.

This clone showed up just once. J is TRBJ2-3 and V is TRBV7-8, with 8 bases identical to TRBD1. The germline V gene encodes CDR1 SGHVS and CDR2 FQNEAQ. The J segment lost 2 bases and the V segment lost 5 bases, leaving 12 bases of the junction unmatched. CDR3 length: 17 amino acids. The CDR3 nucleotides are TGTGCCAGCAGCCCCGCCGGGGACAGGACTTTCACAGATACGCAGTATTTT. This codes for CASSPAGDRTFTDTQYF.

The chain carries TRBV5-3 and TRBJ2-3; 9 bases align to TRBD2. TRBV5-3 carries the ORF label, with uncertain function. There are 16 residues in the CDR3. Germline trimming cut 4 bases from V and 2 bases from J; bases unmatched to any gene: 8. As DNA, the CDR3 is TGTGCCAGAAGCCCCCGACTAGCGGAATACACAGATACGCAGTATTTT. Translating it yields CARSPRLAEYTDTQYF.

This rearrangement joins TRBV9 to TRBJ1-6; D not resolved. From germline, CDR1 is SGDLS and CDR2 YYNGEE. Deletions cut 0 bases from V and 11 bases from J, with 9 bases between. The CDR3 runs 13 residues. CDR3 region: CASSVAPRAPLHF. CDR3 nucleotide sequence: TGTGCCAGCAGCGTAGCTCCGAGGGCACCCCTCCACTTT.

This clone showed up just a few times. This chain joins TRBV5-5 and TRBJ1-2; D remains unclear. CDR3 length equals 15 residues. Germline V gene lookup returns CDR1 SGHKS and CDR2 YYEKEE (reference sequence). Trimming took 0 bases from V and 0 from J, leaving 9 bases between them. For the CDR3, the DNA is TGTGCCAGCAGCTTGGGGCAGGCCGCTAACTATGGCTACACCTTC. It codes for CASSLGQAANYGYTF.

The CDR3 protein is CASSQDQGLEAFF. The CDR3, as DNA: TGCGCCAGCAGCCAAGATCAAGGGTTAGAAGCTTTCTTT. The V and J genes are TRBV4-1 and TRBJ1-1; D gene ambiguous. This CDR3 contains 13 residues. Trimming removed 0 bases from V and 8 bases from J, with 10 bases in between. Germline V gene data show CDR1 as MGHRA and CDR2 as YSYEKL.

This chain joins TRBV3-1 (or the pseudogene TRBV3-2) and TRBJ2-3; D uncertain. Trimming took off 2 bases at V and 2 bases at J, with 5 bases between the two ends. The V gene's germline CDR1 is LGHDT and CDR2 YNNKEL (reference sequence). The CDR3 length is 13 residues. CDR3 residues: CASSQMITDTQYF. The CDR3 bases are TGTGCCAGCAGCCAAATGATCACAGATACGCAGTATTTT.

The chain is built from TRBV10-3 and TRBJ1-2; D not resolved. CDR3 size: 13 residues. The ends were cut back, 3 bases at V and 8 bases at J, with 13 bases in the middle. From germline, CDR1 is ENHRY and CDR2 SYGVKD. The CDR3 loop is CAISDEVSNGYTF. CDR3 in DNA: TGTGCCATCAGTGACGAAGTTAGTAACGGCTACACCTTC.

The chain recombines TRBV18 with TRBJ1-4, with unresolved D. Trimming pared 4 bases from V and 6 bases from J, leaving 12 bases between. The CDR3 runs 14 residues. The germline CDR1 and CDR2 sequences are KGHSH and LQKENI. The CDR3 reads CASSHPTFHEKLFF. CDR3 coding DNA: TGTGCCAGCTCACATCCTACCTTTCATGAAAAACTGTTTTTT.

The V and J genes are TRBV4-1 and TRBJ1-5; possibly TRBD1 for D (5 bases). Deletions cut 0 bases from V and 0 bases from J, with 12 bases between. The CDR3 spans 17 residues. Germline V gene data show CDR1 as MGHRA and CDR2 as YSYEKL. This CDR3 is CASSQDVRQYSNQPQHF. CDR3 sequence (DNA): TGCGCCAGCAGCCAAGATGTCCGACAGTATAGCAATCAGCCCCAGCATTTT.

This clone was found a few times. The V and J genes are TRBV28 and TRBJ2-7, with 7 bases identical to TRBD2. CDR3 size: 15 residues. Germline V gene lookup returns CDR1 MDHEN and CDR2 SYDVKM. V dropped 2 bases and J dropped 9; count of bases not matched to a gene: 13. The chain's CDR3 is CASSLPSSGKRGQYF. DNA of the CDR3: TGTGCCAGCAGTTTACCGTCTAGCGGAAAGCGGGGGCAGTACTTC.

This chain links TRBV9 with TRBJ1-2; 9 bases fit TRBD1. The J segment lost 4 bases and the V segment lost 0 bases, leaving 10 bases of the junction unmatched. Germline CDR1 is SGDLS and CDR2 is YYNGEE. The CDR3 sequence is 17 residues long. The CDR3 sequence: CASSVARDRDKGYGYTF. The CDR3 nucleotides are TGTGCCAGCAGCGTAGCGAGGGACAGGGATAAAGGCTATGGCTACACCTTC.

The chain is built from TRBV2 and TRBJ2-3, with D perhaps matching TRBD2 (5 bases). Trimming took 9 bases from V and 0 from J, leaving 10 bases between them. Germline loops: CDR1 SNHLY, CDR2 FYNNEI. This CDR3 is 13 amino acids long. The CDR3 loop is CASLRESTDTQYF. CDR3 coding DNA: TGTGCCAGTTTACGGGAAAGCACAGATACGCAGTATTTT.

V usage is TRBV7-2 and J usage is TRBJ2-1; 13 bases line up with TRBD2. In germline, CDR1 is SGHTA, CDR2 FQGNSA. Trimming at V came to 1 base and at J to 0 bases, leaving 6 bases not matched to a gene. CDR3 length equals 19 residues. The CDR3 here is CASSLGGTSGARSYNEQFF. The CDR3 bases are TGTGCCAGCAGCTTAGGAGGGACTAGCGGGGCCCGCTCCTACAATGAGCAGTTCTTC.

CDR3 DNA sequence: TGTGCCAGCAGCGTCAGTCTCTCTGGAAACACCATATATTTT. As protein: CASSVSLSGNTIYF. V and J are TRBV6-2 or TRBV6-3 and TRBJ1-3, with no clear D. This CDR3 comprises 14 residues. Germline V gene sequence: CDR1 MNHEY, CDR2 SVGEGT. Trimming removed 6 bases at V and 0 bases at J, with 9 bases between.

The table lists this clone with a count of one. V gene TRBV4-2 combines with J gene TRBJ1-6, with D perhaps TRBD1 (5 bases). Trimming stripped 1 base from V and 0 bases from J, with 16 bases between. This CDR3 has 19 residues. The V gene's germline CDR1 is LGHNA and CDR2 YNFKEQ. Written as DNA, the CDR3 is TGTGCCAGCAGCCAAGCCCCCTGGGACGGGAGCTCCTATAATTCACCCCTCCACTTT. Translated, it gives CASSQAPWDGSSYNSPLHF.

This clone was seen a handful of times. This CDR3 reads CALKRGRNTGELFF. The CDR3 DNA is TGTGCCCTCAAAAGGGGCAGGAACACCGGGGAGCTGTTTTTT. V and J are TRBV7-2 and TRBJ2-2; tentative D call: TRBD1 (5 bases). The CDR3 covers 14 residues. CDR1 and CDR2 (germline): SGHTA, FQGNSA. The V end lost 11 bases, the J end lost 1 base, and 14 bases lay between the germline ends.

V is TRBV1 and J is TRBJ2-2; the DNA was not compared with TRBD2, the D call given in the table. TRBV1 is reported as a pseudogene. The CDR3 length is 18 residues. The CDR3 coding sequence is TGCACCAGCAGCCAATGTGAGGCGGGGGGCGAGAACACCGGGGAGCTGTTTTTT. Translating it yields CTSSQCEAGGENTGELFF.

J is TRBJ1-5 and V is TRBV6-2 or TRBV6-3, with no clear D. Germline V CDR1 and CDR2: MNHEY, SVGEGT. The CDR3 runs 11 residues. The germline V and J ends were trimmed by 6 bases and 6 bases, with 6 bases remaining between them. Here the CDR3 DNA reads TGTGCCAGCAGCGCTGGTCAGCCCCAGCATTTT. It is translated as CASSAGQPQHF.

With regard to this clone: The junction departs from germline at one end; a sequencing error may be responsible. The J gene is TRBJ2-7, the V gene TRBV7-2; the D gene is possibly TRBD1 (5 bases). Germline V lookup: CDR1 SGHTA, CDR2 FQGNSA. The CDR3 is 12 residues long. The CDR3 sequence is CASSLYQGFHAF. CDR3 sequence (DNA): TGTGCCAGCAGCTTATATCAGGGATTTCACGCCTTC.